The clone carrying this T cell receptor (beta chain) has ten or more counts. The source material, RNA transcripts, was used to amplify TCR beta CDR3 regions. TCR CDR3 underwent first-round RT-PCR with the HTBI primer set. Each CDR3 protein is one row after TCRdb ran MiXCR on the multiplex PCR reads. This sample has around 490,000 distinct CDR3 sequences, with 15% to 20% found just once. The sample comes from a study of T cells in Graves' hyperthyroidism and ophthalmopathy. The receptor was derived from a man in his forties or fifties with Graves' ophthalmopathy. The sample was blood.

This chain's CDR3 is CASSRATGQGVSYEQYF. The DNA for the CDR3 is TGCGCCAGCAGCCGAGCCACGGGACAGGGGGTTAGCTACGAGCAGTACTTC. J is TRBJ2-7 and V is TRBV5-1; TRBD1 matches 11 bases. Unmatched junction bases numbered 12, after V lost 4 bases and J lost 3 bases. The CDR3 covers 17 residues. Germline values: CDR1 SGHRS, CDR2 YFSETQ.